The 17 T cell receptor beta chains presented below share a single source sample, sequenced in a study of cytomegalovirus exposure and HLA in healthy donors. With 60 Vbeta and 13 Jbeta primers, the PCR was carried out. Clones were read by immunoSEQ multiplex PCR, and TCRdb kept only the in-frame ones, dropping some. The data show 150,000 to 180,000 clones, over 65% seen once. The sequenced sample was PBMCs. Receptors originate from a young man in good health and CMV-seronegative.

The V gene is TRBV4-3, the J gene TRBJ1-1, with D unresolved. Looked up from germline, CDR1 is LGHNA and CDR2 is YSLEER. The CDR3 is made up of 14 amino acids. Trimming left V 0 bases short and J 3 bases short, with 8 bases between. The chain's CDR3 is CASSQELGDTEAFF. The CDR3 DNA reads as TGCGCCAGCAGCCAAGAATTGGGCGACACTGAAGCTTTCTTT.

V is TRBV6-5 and J is TRBJ2-1; tentatively, D is TRBD1 (5 bases). The CDR3 runs 15 residues. The V and J ends lost 5 bases and 5 bases respectively, with 16 bases between them. Per the germline V gene, CDR1 is MNHEY and CDR2 is SVGAGI. The CDR3 loop reads CASSTPGQGNNEQFF. The CDR3 DNA follows: TGTGCCAGCAGTACCCCGGGTCAGGGAAACAATGAGCAGTTCTTC.

The chain recombines TRBV19 with TRBJ1-5, with a tentative D call TRBD1 (5 bases). The CDR3 totals 18 residues. Per the germline V gene, CDR1 is LNHDA and CDR2 is SQIVND (reference sequence). Trimming stripped 5 bases from V and 0 bases from J, with 20 bases between. The CDR3 nucleotides read TGTGCCAGTAGTCTACGGACGGGGGGAGCGTATAGCAATCAGCCCCAGCATTTT. Its protein is CASSLRTGGAYSNQPQHF.

The genes are TRBV5-1 and TRBJ2-1; TRBD1 aligns across 10 bases. Trimming cost V 4 bases and J 8 bases; bases outside gene matches: 0. This CDR3 contains 12 residues. The germline V gene has CDR1 SGHRS and CDR2 YFSETQ. The CDR3 reads CASSGTGDEQFF. The DNA for the CDR3 is TGCGCCAGCAGCGGGACAGGGGATGAGCAGTTCTTC.

V is TRBV2 and J is TRBJ2-2; 8 nucleotides align to TRBD1. The CDR3 is 14 residues long. Trimming at V came to 6 bases and at J to 1 base, leaving 1 base not matched to a gene. CDR1 and CDR2 (germline): SNHLY, FYNNEI. CDR3 protein: CASRGQVNTGELFF. The CDR3 DNA reads TGTGCCAGCAGGGGACAGGTGAACACCGGGGAGCTGTTTTTT.

V and J are TRBV28 and TRBJ2-3; D gene uncertain. This CDR3 spans 17 amino acids. V lost 3 bases to trimming and J lost 0 bases, with 16 bases between them. The germline V gene has CDR1 MDHEN and CDR2 SYDVKM. CDR3 nucleotide sequence: TGTGCCAGCAGTTTCTTTTTTACCCCTAGTAGCACAGATACGCAGTATTTT. As protein: CASSFFFTPSSTDTQYF.

The gene calls are TRBV7-9 and TRBJ2-1; D is undetermined. The CDR3 has 13 residues. Trimming shortened V by 5 bases and J by 5 bases, and 10 bases separated the two germline ends. Germline V gene sequence: CDR1 SEHNR, CDR2 FQNEAQ (reference sequence). Written as DNA, the CDR3 is TGTGCCAGCAGCCGAACAGACAACAATGAGCAGTTCTTC. Protein product: CASSRTDNNEQFF.

With respect to this clone: One end of the junction does not line up with germline, which may come from a read error. The gene calls are TRBV18 and TRBJ1-2, with D hard to call. CDR1 is KGHSH, CDR2 LQKENI, per germline. CDR3 length: 16 residues. The CDR3 loop is CASSPPTETGRNGYPF. CDR3 DNA sequence: TGTGCCAGCTCACCACCCACAGAGACGGGAAGGAATGGCTACCCCTTC.

This sequence joins TRBV29-1 and TRBJ1-1; D not resolved. This CDR3 is 12 amino acids long. Trimming removed 4 bases at V and 1 base at J, with 7 bases between. Germline V gives CDR1 SQVTM, CDR2 ANQGSEA. For the CDR3, the DNA is TGCAGCGTTGCCAGGTCGAACACTGAAGCTTTCTTT. Its protein is CSVARSNTEAFF.

This chain links TRBV18 with TRBJ2-2; D ambiguous. V was pared by 0 bases and J by 0 bases, with 14 bases between. The germline V gene encodes CDR1 KGHSH and CDR2 LQKENI. This CDR3 has 18 residues. The CDR3 is CASSPPAAVSSNTGELFF. CDR3 DNA sequence: TGTGCCAGCTCACCACCGGCGGCCGTTTCCTCGAACACCGGGGAGCTGTTTTTT.

V and J are TRBV6-1 and TRBJ1-2; D unclear. Trimming shortened V by 0 bases and J by 4 bases, and 9 bases separated the two germline ends. This CDR3 has 14 residues. Germline V gene sequence: CDR1 MNHNS, CDR2 SASEGT. CDR3 sequence reads: CASSEARHTYGYTF. For the CDR3, the DNA is TGTGCCAGCAGTGAAGCGCGGCATACCTATGGCTACACCTTC.

V is TRBV4-3 and J is TRBJ1-2; no reliable D call. The germline V gene encodes CDR1 LGHNA and CDR2 YSLEER. The V gene lost 0 bases and the J gene lost 4 bases, with 12 bases spanning the gap. The CDR3 totals 15 residues. CDR3 DNA: TGCGCCAGCAGCCAAGATCTGACGGACTCCTATGGCTACACCTTC. Translation: CASSQDLTDSYGYTF.

This clone was counted once. This chain uses TRBV28 with TRBJ2-5, with D unresolved. The germline V gene encodes CDR1 MDHEN and CDR2 SYDVKM. The length of the CDR3 is 11 residues. Trimming removed 3 bases at V and 4 bases at J, with 3 bases between. Here the CDR3 DNA reads TGTGCCAGCAGTTTCTCAGAGACCCAGTACTTC. As protein: CASSFSETQYF.

J is TRBJ1-2 and V is TRBV28; D ambiguous. The CDR3 has 15 amino acids. V lost 3 bases, J lost 5 bases, and 16 bases lay in between. Per germline, CDR1 MDHEN and CDR2 SYDVKM. The CDR3 protein is CASSFLRSAGYGYTF. The CDR3 DNA sequence: TGTGCCAGCAGTTTTTTGAGATCGGCAGGATATGGCTACACCTTC.

The rearrangement joins TRBV5-8 to TRBJ1-2; D possibly corresponds to TRBD1 (5 bases). The V gene's germline CDR1 is SGHTS and CDR2 YDEGEE. Trimming took off 3 bases at V and 7 bases at J, with 16 bases between the two ends. The CDR3 loop spans 14 amino acids. The CDR3 reads CASSSPLRGGGYTF. In nucleotides, the CDR3 is TGTGCCAGCAGCTCCCCTCTTAGGGGAGGTGGCTACACCTTC.

This clone was detected only once. A read error may account for a junction end that differs from germline. The J gene is TRBJ1-2, the V gene TRBV5-4, with 10 bases matching TRBD1. Germline values: CDR1 SGHNT, CDR2 YYREEE (reference sequence). The CDR3 consists of 14 residues. CDR3 region: CASSSTGGSYGYPF. CDR3 in DNA: TGTGCCAGCAGCTCGACAGGGGGCAGCTATGGCTACCCCTTC.

The chain recombines TRBV25-1 with TRBJ2-7; 11 nucleotides line up with TRBD1. This CDR3 is 14 amino acids long. Germline CDR1 reads MGHDK; CDR2 reads SYGVNS. Trimming at V came to 7 bases and at J to 4 bases, leaving 6 bases not matched to a gene. Written as DNA, the CDR3 is TGTGCCAGCACCCGAGGGGACAGGGGGTACGAGCAGTACTTC. This gives the protein CASTRGDRGYEQYF.